Presented here are 25 T cell receptor beta chains from one specimen sequenced in a study of T cells in Graves' hyperthyroidism and ophthalmopathy. Researchers amplified the TCR beta CDR3 regions from RNA transcripts. Primed by the HTBI set, a first-round RT-PCR was run on the TCR CDR3. TCRdb processed the multiplex PCR reads anew with MiXCR; each CDR3 protein has one entry. The repertoire consists of a few hundred thousand distinct CDR3 sequences, with 46% occurring once and the leading ten covering around two fifths. The sequencing input was peripheral blood or thyroid tissue (not recorded which). These receptors were taken from an adult woman with Graves' disease, either hyperthyroidism or ophthalmopathy (not recorded which).

This clonotype has a count of ten or more. The chain carries TRBV11-2 and TRBJ2-7, with TRBD1 matching over 10 bases. The CDR3 is 15 amino acids. V shed 7 bases, J shed 3 bases, and the junction held 9 bases outside the gene matches. Germline-derived CDR1 and CDR2 are SGHAT and FQNNGV. CDR3 bases: TGTGCCAGCACCCAAGGACAGGGGGGGAACTACGAGCAGTACTTC. Translating it yields CASTQGQGGNYEQYF.

The chain uses TRBV7-2 and TRBJ1-4; TRBD1 might be the D (5 bases). Germline loops: CDR1 SGHTA, CDR2 FQGNSA. V shed 5 bases and J shed 9 bases, with 19 bases lying between them. The CDR3 runs 15 residues. This CDR3 reads CASSPSPGLGKKLFF. The CDR3 region has the DNA TGTGCCAGCAGCCCATCCCCAGGGTTGGGGAAAAAACTGTTTTTT.

This clonotype showed up many times. This sequence joins TRBV11-2 and TRBJ1-2; D is ambiguous. The V end lost 2 bases, the J end lost 8 bases, and 9 bases lay between the germline ends. The germline V gene has CDR1 SGHAT and CDR2 FQNNGV. This CDR3 is 12 amino acids long. CDR3: CASSLRGEGYTF. The CDR3 DNA follows: TGTGCCAGCAGCTTACGTGGGGAGGGCTACACCTTC.

Many counts were recorded for this clonotype. The chain recombines TRBV27 with TRBJ1-6; D gene uncertain. Germline values: CDR1 MNHEY, CDR2 SMNVEV (reference sequence). The CDR3 sequence is 12 residues long. V lost 3 bases, J lost 9 bases, and 6 bases lay in between. CDR3: CASSFPGSPLHF. In nucleotides, the CDR3 is TGTGCCAGCAGTTTCCCAGGTTCACCCCTCCACTTT.

To note about this clonotype: An end of the junction differs from the germline gene, which may be a read error. V gene TRBV24-1 combines with J gene TRBJ2-7, with 9 bases identical to TRBD2. The CDR3 covers 15 residues. Germline values: CDR1 KGHDR, CDR2 SFDVKD. Written as DNA, the CDR3 is TGTGCCAGCAGTGAAGCGGGCGGGGGGGCCTACGAGCAGTACTTC. Its translation is CASSEAGGGAYEQYF.

The chain couples TRBV12-3 or TRBV12-4 to TRBJ2-7, with D maybe TRBD1 (5 bases). The CDR3 runs 13 residues. V lost 5 bases and J 1 base, leaving 9 bases between the germline ends. CDR3 residues: CASSRQSSYEQYF. The CDR3 DNA is TGTGCCAGCAGTCGACAGTCTTCCTACGAGCAGTACTTC.

The J gene is TRBJ1-4, the V gene TRBV20-1; TRBD1 aligns across 10 bases. V was clipped by 2 bases and J by 8 bases; unmatched bases: 2. CDR1 DFQATT and CDR2 SNEGSKA come from the germline V gene (reference sequence). This CDR3 has 13 amino acids. The DNA for the CDR3 is TGCAGTGCTAGAAGGACAGGGGGAGAAAAACTGTTTTTT. Residues: CSARRTGGEKLFF.

The CDR3 nucleotides are TGTGCCAGCAGTTTCCGCGGGAGGGCCCCCGAGCAGTACTTC. Amino acid sequence: CASSFRGRAPEQYF. The rearrangement uses TRBV7-9 and TRBJ2-7; 9 nucleotides agree with TRBD2. Unmatched junction bases numbered 9, after V lost 6 bases and J lost 6 bases. The CDR3 has 14 residues. The germline V gene encodes CDR1 SEHNR and CDR2 FQNEAQ (reference sequence).

The chain joins TRBV12-3 or TRBV12-4 to TRBJ1-2, with D possibly matching TRBD1 (5 bases). Trimming left V 7 bases short and J 8 bases short, with 17 bases between. The CDR3 runs to 13 residues. CDR3 residues: CASNLVGTRGYTF. As DNA, the CDR3 is TGTGCCAGCAATCTGGTGGGGACCAGGGGCTACACCTTC.

This clonotype was seen ten or more times. CDR3 protein: CSANNPGNSPLHF. CDR3 DNA: TGCAGTGCTAATAATCCGGGAAATTCACCCCTCCACTTT. The rearrangement joins TRBV20-1 to TRBJ1-6; D is uncertain. V shed 4 bases and J shed 7 bases, with 11 bases lying between them. The CDR3 is 13 residues long. From germline, CDR1 is DFQATT and CDR2 SNEGSKA (reference sequence).

CDR3: CAISETGTGGDYGYTF. In DNA, the CDR3 is TGTGCCATCAGTGAAACAGGGACAGGGGGTGACTATGGCTACACCTTC. This rearrangement joins TRBV10-3 to TRBJ1-2; TRBD1 matches at 11 bases. This CDR3 has 16 amino acids. Germline CDR1 is ENHRY and CDR2 is SYGVKD. With V trimmed by 3 bases and J by 3 bases, 6 bases remained unmatched.

The table lists this clonotype with many counts. This sequence joins TRBV12-3 or TRBV12-4 and TRBJ2-7; the D is unclear. CDR3 size: 11 residues. V gave up 8 bases and J gave up 6 bases, with 11 bases separating them. This CDR3 reads CASCSSGEQYF. The CDR3 coding sequence is TGTGCCAGCTGCTCTAGTGGCGAGCAGTACTTC.

Many counts were recorded for this clonotype. The V call is TRBV27, the J call TRBJ2-5, with D tentatively TRBD2 (5 bases). Trimming removed 4 bases from V and 5 bases from J, with 11 bases in between. This CDR3 has 13 residues. Germline loops: CDR1 MNHEY, CDR2 SMNVEV (reference sequence). For the CDR3, the DNA is TGTGCCAGCAGTTCGGCTCGGGGTGAGACCCAGTACTTC. This gives the protein CASSSARGETQYF.

Of note for this clonotype: One end of the junction varies from germline; a read error may be responsible. The V and J genes are TRBV29-1 and TRBJ1-3; tentative D call: TRBD1 (5 bases). Germline CDR1 and CDR2: SQVTM and ANQGSEA. This CDR3 is built from 13 residues. The CDR3 DNA sequence: TGCGGCGTGAGCCAGGGCTCTGGAAACACCATATATTTT. Protein: CGVSQGSGNTIYF. Full variable domain (missing parts from reference TRBV29-1 and TRBJ1-3): SAVISQKPSRDICQRGTSLTIQCQVDSQVTMMFWYRQQPGQSLTLIATANQGSEATYESGFVIDKFPISRPNLTFSTLTVSNMSPEDSSIYLCGVSQGSGNTIYFGEGSWLTVV.

The V and J genes are TRBV6-6 and TRBJ2-7, with 8 bases lining up with TRBD1. This CDR3 has 14 residues. Germline V CDR1 and CDR2: MNHNY, SVGAGI (reference sequence). J gave up 7 bases and V 4 bases, and 9 bases lay outside the gene matches. In nucleotides, the CDR3 is TGTGCCAGCAGTTCCATGGACAGGGCTCGAGAGCAGTACTTC. It codes for CASSSMDRAREQYF.

This clonotype occurred a few times. The chain recombines TRBV2 with TRBJ2-7, with D perhaps TRBD1 (5 bases). CDR1 SNHLY and CDR2 FYNNEI come from the germline V gene. The CDR3 extends over 13 amino acids. The ends were cut back, 2 bases at V and 5 bases at J, with 10 bases in the middle. CDR3 sequence reads: CASSEQGFNEQYF. The CDR3 DNA sequence: TGTGCCAGCAGTGAACAGGGTTTCAACGAGCAGTACTTC.

This chain uses TRBV20-1 with TRBJ1-5; no reliable D call. This CDR3 spans 13 amino acids. Trimming took off 7 bases at V and 0 bases at J, with 10 bases between the two ends. CDR1 and CDR2 (germline): DFQATT, SNEGSKA (reference sequence). This CDR3 is CSESGSSNQPQHF. The CDR3 DNA sequence: TGCAGTGAGTCGGGTTCTAGCAATCAGCCCCAGCATTTT.

This clonotype was detected only once. The chain recombines TRBV7-9 with TRBJ1-1; D might be TRBD1 (6 bases). Germline V lookup: CDR1 SEHNR, CDR2 FQNEAQ (reference sequence). This CDR3 is built from 13 residues. Trimming took 8 bases from V and 4 from J, leaving 14 bases between them. The CDR3 DNA reads as TGTGCCAGCGCCCACAGGGTGGGCACTGAAGCTTTCTTT. This codes for CASAHRVGTEAFF.

This clonotype has a count of ten or more. The chain joins TRBV20-1 to TRBJ1-5; D is unresolved. V lost 7 bases, J lost 3 bases, and 16 bases lay in between. The CDR3 runs to 14 residues. Germline V gives CDR1 DFQATT, CDR2 SNEGSKA (reference sequence). The DNA of the CDR3 is TGCAGTGTTTCCGCTGTAGGCCCCAATCAGCCCCAGCATTTT. Encoded protein: CSVSAVGPNQPQHF.

This clonotype has just a few counts. This sequence joins TRBV29-1 and TRBJ2-1, with 11 bases matching TRBD2. Germline values: CDR1 SQVTM, CDR2 ANQGSEA. The CDR3 extends over 16 amino acids. The J segment lost 2 bases and the V segment lost 2 bases, leaving 5 bases of the junction unmatched. The CDR3 reads CSVESSGRIPYNEQFF. CDR3 nucleotides: TGCAGCGTTGAATCTAGCGGGAGGATACCCTACAATGAGCAGTTCTTC.

There are a few counts of this clonotype. The V call is TRBV29-1, the J call TRBJ2-1; D gene uncertain. The CDR3 sequence is 13 residues long. V dropped 4 bases and J dropped 12 bases, with 19 bases sitting between them. CDR1 is SQVTM and CDR2 is ANQGSEA in the germline V gene. This CDR3 is CSVGSAQVLGQFF. The CDR3 DNA follows: TGCAGCGTTGGGTCGGCCCAGGTTTTAGGGCAGTTCTTC.

This sequence joins TRBV6-1 and TRBJ1-6; D may be TRBD1 (5 bases). V gave up 8 bases and J gave up 5 bases, with 10 bases separating them. This CDR3 has 13 amino acids. Looked up from germline, CDR1 is MNHNS and CDR2 is SASEGT. This CDR3 reads CASSRGDNSPLHF. CDR3 nucleotide sequence: TGTGCCAGCTCACGAGGGGATAATTCACCCCTCCACTTT.

A word on this clonotype: A single base separates this from a much larger clone, so it may be a read error. Because the CDR3 is missing its conserved closing phenylalanine or tryptophan, this is likely a read error. CDR3 nucleotides: TGCAGTGCTAGTAGTCCGACTAACTATGGCTACACCCTC. Its translation: CSASSPTNYGYTL. The chain employs TRBV20-1 and TRBJ1-2; D gene uncertain. The V end was cut by 3 bases, the J end by 0 bases, with 8 bases between. The CDR3 totals 13 residues. The germline V gene has CDR1 DFQATT and CDR2 SNEGSKA (reference sequence).

The rearrangement links TRBV6-5 to TRBJ2-5; D uncertain. Germline CDR1 and CDR2: MNHEY and SVGAGI. V was shortened by 3 bases and J by 2 bases, with 13 bases between the two germline ends. The CDR3 runs 15 residues. CDR3 nucleotides: TGTGCCAGCAGTTATGGCCTCTTCCCACAAGAGACCCAGTACTTC. It translates to CASSYGLFPQETQYF.

This clonotype showed up just a few times. This rearrangement joins TRBV7-2 to TRBJ1-4; perhaps TRBD1 as D (5 bases). Germline V gene lookup returns CDR1 SGHTA and CDR2 FQGNSA. Trimming took 5 bases from V and 2 from J, leaving 15 bases between them. There are 16 residues in the CDR3. The CDR3 here is CASSQMGGGTNEKLFF. The DNA of the CDR3 is TGTGCCAGCAGCCAAATGGGGGGGGGGACTAATGAAAAACTGTTTTTT.